The TCR beta chain under discussion was sequenced for a study of monozygotic twins with cystic fibrosis. The study, taken as a whole, reports: Clonality was generally low (median roughly 0.0095), higher in the most severe patients. J usage was most co-twin-similar in 8 of 16 pairs, V in 13.

With regard to this clone: Its cognate antigen is unknown.

Measured with immunoSEQ multiplex PCR; TCRdb has only the in-frame clones, and not every one. This table holds around 14,000 clones, 70% to 90% found once. Per germline, CDR1 SGHVS and CDR2 FQNEAQ. The CDR3 runs 15 residues. V lost 5 bases and J 0 bases, leaving 11 bases between the germline ends. Sequencing was done on a sample of blood. The chain joins TRBV7-8 to TRBJ1-3; possibly TRBD1 for D (5 bases). This TCR derives from a boy aged 10-17 years with cystic fibrosis. Written as DNA, the CDR3 is TGTGCCAGCAGCGCGGGACGGAGCTCTGGAAACACCATATATTTT. Translating it yields CASSAGRSSGNTIYF.